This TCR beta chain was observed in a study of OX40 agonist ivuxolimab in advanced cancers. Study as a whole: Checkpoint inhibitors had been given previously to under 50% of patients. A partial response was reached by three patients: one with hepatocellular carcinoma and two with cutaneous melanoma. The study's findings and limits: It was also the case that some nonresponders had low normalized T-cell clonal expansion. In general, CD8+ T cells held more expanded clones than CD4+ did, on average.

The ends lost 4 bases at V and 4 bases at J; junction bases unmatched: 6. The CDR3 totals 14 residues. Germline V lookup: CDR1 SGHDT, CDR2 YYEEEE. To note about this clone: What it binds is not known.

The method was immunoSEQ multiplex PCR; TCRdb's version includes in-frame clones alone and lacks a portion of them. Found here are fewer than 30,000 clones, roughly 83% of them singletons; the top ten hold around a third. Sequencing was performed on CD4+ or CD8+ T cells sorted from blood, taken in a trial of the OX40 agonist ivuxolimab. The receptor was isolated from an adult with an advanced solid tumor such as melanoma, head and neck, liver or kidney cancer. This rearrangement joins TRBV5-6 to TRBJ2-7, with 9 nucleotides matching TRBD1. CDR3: CASSHGTGMYEQYF. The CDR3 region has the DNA TGTGCCAGCAGCCACGGGACAGGGATGTACGAGCAGTACTTC.